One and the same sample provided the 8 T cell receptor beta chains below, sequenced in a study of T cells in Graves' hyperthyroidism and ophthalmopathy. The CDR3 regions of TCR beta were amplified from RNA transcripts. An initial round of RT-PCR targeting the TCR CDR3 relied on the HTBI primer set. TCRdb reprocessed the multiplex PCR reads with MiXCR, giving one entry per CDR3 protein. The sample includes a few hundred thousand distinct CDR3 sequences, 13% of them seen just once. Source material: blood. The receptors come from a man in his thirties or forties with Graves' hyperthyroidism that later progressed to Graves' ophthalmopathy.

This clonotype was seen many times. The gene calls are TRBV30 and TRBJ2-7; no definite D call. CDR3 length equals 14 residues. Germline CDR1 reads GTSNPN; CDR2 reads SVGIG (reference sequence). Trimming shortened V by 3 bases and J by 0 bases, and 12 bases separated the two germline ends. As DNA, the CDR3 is TGTGCCTGGAGCGAGCATTACAGCTCCTACGAGCAGTACTTC. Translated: CAWSEHYSSYEQYF.

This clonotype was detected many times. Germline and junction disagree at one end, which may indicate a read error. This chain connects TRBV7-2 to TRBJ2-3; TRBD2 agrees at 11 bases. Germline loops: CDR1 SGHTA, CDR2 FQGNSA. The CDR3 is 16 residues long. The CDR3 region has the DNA TGTGCCAGCAGCAAATTAGCGGGGGGGCTCACAAATACGCAGTATTTT. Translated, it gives CASSKLAGGLTNTQYF.

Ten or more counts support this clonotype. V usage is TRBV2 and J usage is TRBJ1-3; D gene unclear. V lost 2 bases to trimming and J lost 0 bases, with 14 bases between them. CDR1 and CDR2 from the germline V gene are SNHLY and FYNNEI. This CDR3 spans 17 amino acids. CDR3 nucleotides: TGTGCCAGCAGTGAATTTAGCGGCCGGCCCTCTGGAAACACCATATATTTT. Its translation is CASSEFSGRPSGNTIYF.

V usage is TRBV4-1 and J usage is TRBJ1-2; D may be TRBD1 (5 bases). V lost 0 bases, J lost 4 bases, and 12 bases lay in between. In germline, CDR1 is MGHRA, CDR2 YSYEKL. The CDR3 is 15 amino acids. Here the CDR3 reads CASSQDHSGGYGYTF. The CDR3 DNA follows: TGCGCCAGCAGCCAAGATCACAGCGGGGGCTATGGCTACACCTTC.

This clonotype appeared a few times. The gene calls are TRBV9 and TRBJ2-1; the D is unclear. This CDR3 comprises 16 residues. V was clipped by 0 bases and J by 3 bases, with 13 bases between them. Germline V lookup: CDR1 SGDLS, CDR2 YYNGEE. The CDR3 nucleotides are TGTGCCAGCAGCGTAGGGGCAGAGGCCTTCTACAATGAGCAGTTCTTC. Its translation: CASSVGAEAFYNEQFF.

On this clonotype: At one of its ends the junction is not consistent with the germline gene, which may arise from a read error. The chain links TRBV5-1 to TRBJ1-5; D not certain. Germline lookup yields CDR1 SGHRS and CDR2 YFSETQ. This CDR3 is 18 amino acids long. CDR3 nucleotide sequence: TGTGCCAGCAGCTTTTACCCTCCAGAAGTAAATAGCACTCAGCCCCAGCATTTT. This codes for CASSFYPPEVNSTQPQHF.

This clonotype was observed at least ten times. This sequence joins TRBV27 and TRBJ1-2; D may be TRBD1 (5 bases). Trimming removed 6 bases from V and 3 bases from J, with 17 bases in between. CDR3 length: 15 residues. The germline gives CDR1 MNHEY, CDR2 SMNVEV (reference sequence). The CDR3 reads CASSPYGGGDYGYTF. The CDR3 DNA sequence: TGTGCCAGCAGCCCTTACGGGGGGGGGGACTATGGCTACACCTTC.

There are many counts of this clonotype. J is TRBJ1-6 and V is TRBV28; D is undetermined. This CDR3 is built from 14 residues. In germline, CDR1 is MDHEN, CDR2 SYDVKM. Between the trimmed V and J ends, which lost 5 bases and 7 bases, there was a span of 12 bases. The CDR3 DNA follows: TGTGCCAGCAGTACTCCGGGTAAAAATTCACCCCTCCACTTT. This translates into CASSTPGKNSPLHF.